The source of this T cell receptor beta chain is a study of chemoradiotherapy in HPV16-positive cancers (dated by TCRdb to between 2021 and 2024). A note on the overall study: Candidate HPV-specific T-cell clones and common TCR motifs were defined by functional T-cell assays performed on cells from two HPV16-positive patients. The candidate HPV-specific TCRs and motifs were subsequently tracked in TCR repertoires obtained from roughly 85 patients with HPV-related cancers. The study asked whether T-cell immunity against the HPV oncoproteins E6 and E7 changes during chemoradiotherapy and whether it affects survival.

As for this clone: The antigen it binds to is not known. No qualities accompany the bases; no much larger clone lies one base away.

Per the germline V gene, SGHTA is the CDR1 and FQGNSA is the CDR2. The CDR3 starts with the cysteine, ends with the phenylalanine, and has 15 residues. The CDR3 DNA has 45 bases and is translated from base 1. The V end gives up 4 bases and the J end 4 bases, leaving 5 bases in the junction not matched to a gene. The receptor library was made with the immunoSEQ multiplex PCR assay. TCRdb limited this immuneACCESS table to in-frame rearrangements with V and J called. A share of clones is missing; checked studies link under half to unresolved V genes, and the rest is unexplained. The sample records under 35,000 clones, 93% of which are singletons. Over 15% of the sample belongs to the ten largest clones. Results the study describes overall, beyond this receptor: In HPV16-positive patients, expansion of HPV-responsive T cells during chemoradiotherapy was found to be associated with improved recurrence-free survival. The functional definition of HPV-specific T cells came from only a couple of HPV16-positive patients, and the survival association was reported for HPV16-positive patients. Expansion of candidate HPV-specific clones and E7-related TCR motifs was observed in the tumor microenvironment during treatment, whereas no such expansion was observed for non-HPV-specific T cells.

Repertoires were sampled repeatedly over the course of chemoradiotherapy, so clonal expansion could be followed in the tumor microenvironment. The sequence derives from a human donor with HPV-associated anogenital cancer. The sequenced sample was blood, obtained from a patient who underwent chemoradiotherapy. This receptor chain uses TRBV7-2 and TRBJ1-2, with 11 junctional bases fitting TRBD1. CDR3 protein: CASSSGTGGFYGYTF. The DNA is as follows: TGTGCCAGCAGCTCGGGGACAGGGGGGTTCTATGGCTACACCTTC.